Listed here are 3 T cell receptor beta chains from one sample, sequenced in a study of blood T cell repertoires in COVID-19. The table came from immunoSEQ multiplex PCR; TCRdb's copy has only in-frame clones and leaves some out. The sample carries some 350,000 clones, 85% to 90% recorded once. The sample consisted of peripheral blood. The receptors derive from a woman aged 50 to 60 with COVID-19, enrolled during active disease.

This clone was seen a handful of times. V usage is TRBV6-6 and J usage is TRBJ2-1, with 10 bases identical to TRBD1. CDR3 length: 16 amino acids. V lost 1 base to trimming and J lost 8 bases; unmatched junction nucleotides: 8. The germline gives CDR1 MNHNY, CDR2 SVGAGI (reference sequence). CDR3 in amino acids: CASSYLLPGTGDEQFF. The CDR3 coding sequence is TGTGCCAGCAGTTACTTATTACCCGGGACAGGGGATGAGCAGTTCTTC.

In regard to this clone: The sample carries other DNA sequences with the same CDR3. The chain combines TRBV28 with TRBJ2-7; D not resolved. Germline loops: CDR1 MDHEN, CDR2 SYDVKM. CDR3 size: 12 residues. Trimming stripped 3 bases from V and 0 bases from J, with 3 bases between. In nucleotides, the CDR3 is TGTGCCAGCAGTTTGAGCTCCTACGAGCAGTACTTC. It yields the protein CASSLSSYEQYF.

J is TRBJ2-1 and V is TRBV9, with 7 positions matching TRBD1. The CDR3 has 15 amino acids. Germline-derived CDR1 and CDR2 are SGDLS and YYNGEE. The trim removed 3 bases at V and 3 bases at J, leaving 6 bases unmatched. CDR3 sequence (DNA): TGTGCCAGCAGCGCCCACAGGGGTGGCTACAATGAGCAGTTCTTC. Translating it yields CASSAHRGGYNEQFF.